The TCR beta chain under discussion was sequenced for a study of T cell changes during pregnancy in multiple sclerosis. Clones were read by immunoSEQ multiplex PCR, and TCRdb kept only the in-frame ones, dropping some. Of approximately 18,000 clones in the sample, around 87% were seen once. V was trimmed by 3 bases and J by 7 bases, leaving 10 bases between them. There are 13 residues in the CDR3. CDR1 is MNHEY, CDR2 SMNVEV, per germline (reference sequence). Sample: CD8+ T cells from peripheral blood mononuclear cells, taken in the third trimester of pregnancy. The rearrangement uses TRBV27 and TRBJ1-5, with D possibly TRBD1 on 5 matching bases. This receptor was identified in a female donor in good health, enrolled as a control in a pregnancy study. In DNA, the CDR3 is TGTGCCAGCAGTTTTAGGGGCCCGCAGCCCCAGCATTTT. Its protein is CASSFRGPQPQHF.